Presented here are 32 T cell receptor beta chains from one specimen sequenced in a study of response to subunit inactivated influenza vaccine. TCRdb itself ran the RT-PCR reads through MiXCR, one entry per CDR3 protein. The repertoire holds 500,000 or so distinct CDR3 sequences, more than 15% seen once, with roughly 3.1% in the top ten. This specimen was CD4+ T cells sorted from PBMCs, taken roughly 24 months after vaccination. Receptors were obtained from a man between 50 and 69 years old who received an inactivated influenza vaccine.

This clonotype was counted only a few times. The rearrangement uses TRBV7-3 and TRBJ2-3, with 7 bases fitting TRBD2. Per germline, CDR1 SGHTA and CDR2 FQGTGA. The CDR3 length is 16 residues. Trimming removed 5 bases from V and 1 base from J; junction bases left unmatched: 9. The CDR3 loop reads CASSPHGAGGTDTQYF. CDR3 coding DNA: TGTGCCAGCAGCCCCCATGGGGCGGGAGGCACAGATACGCAGTATTTT.

The CDR3 coding sequence is TGTGCCAGCAGTTATACTAGAAACTACAATGAGCAGTTCTTC. Its protein is CASSYTRNYNEQFF. The chain couples TRBV6-2 or TRBV6-3 to TRBJ2-1; D may be TRBD2 (5 bases). Trimming removed 3 bases at V and 3 bases at J, with 9 bases between. This CDR3 has 14 amino acids. CDR1 is MNHEY and CDR2 is SVGEGT in the germline V gene.

The V call is TRBV5-1, the J call TRBJ1-5, with TRBD1 matching over 9 bases. This CDR3 region has 15 residues. Losses at the gene ends were 2 bases for V and 4 bases for J; bases not matched to a gene: 4. The germline CDR1 and CDR2 sequences are SGHRS and YFSETQ. CDR3 protein: CASSLWTGENQPQHF. The CDR3 nucleotides are TGCGCCAGCAGCTTATGGACAGGGGAGAATCAGCCCCAGCATTTT.

This clonotype showed up just a few times. This chain links TRBV29-1 with TRBJ2-3; TRBD2 matches 7 bases. Looked up from germline, CDR1 is SQVTM and CDR2 is ANQGSEA. V shed 4 bases and J 2 bases; nucleotides not matched to a gene: 6. There are 14 residues in the CDR3. CDR3 sequence (DNA): TGCAGCGTTGCGGCTAGCGGACACACAGATACGCAGTATTTT. Its protein product is CSVAASGHTDTQYF.

The rearrangement uses TRBV18 and TRBJ1-5; D is undetermined. CDR1 is KGHSH and CDR2 is LQKENI in the germline V gene. Deletions cut 5 bases from V and 3 bases from J, with 8 bases between. This CDR3 region has 13 residues. The CDR3 DNA is TGTGCCAGCTCAGAGGGTCTCAATCAGCCCCAGCATTTT. This sequence encodes CASSEGLNQPQHF.

This clonotype came up a few times. In DNA form, the CDR3 reads TGTGCGAGCAACAGGGCACCCGGAGAGACCCAGTACTTC. This translates into CASNRAPGETQYF. The gene calls are TRBV19 and TRBJ2-5; perhaps TRBD1 as D (6 bases). The CDR3 loop spans 13 amino acids. Germline assignment: CDR1 LNHDA and CDR2 SQIVND (reference sequence). The full variable domain, completed using reference TRBV19 and TRBJ2-5, is DGGITQSPKYLFRKEGQNVTLSCEQNLNHDAMYWYRQDPGQGLRLIYYSQIVNDFQKGDIAEGYSVSREKKESFPLTVTSAQKNPTAFYLCASNRAPGETQYFGPGTRLLVL.

This clonotype was seen many times. The chain joins TRBV7-2 to TRBJ1-5; D may be TRBD1 (6 bases). Trimming pared 5 bases from V and 4 bases from J, leaving 15 bases between. The CDR3 length is 15 residues. The germline V gene has CDR1 SGHTA and CDR2 FQGNSA. This chain's CDR3 is CASSLYRVPNQPQHF. The CDR3 nucleotides are TGTGCCAGCAGCCTGTACAGGGTACCAAATCAGCCCCAGCATTTT.

The J gene is TRBJ2-3, the V gene TRBV24-1, with 7 bases lining up with TRBD1. This CDR3 comprises 17 residues. Germline V CDR1 and CDR2: KGHDR, SFDVKD. V lost 0 bases to trimming and J lost 0 bases; unmatched junction nucleotides: 5. This CDR3 reads CATSDLTGTASTDTQYF. CDR3 in DNA: TGTGCCACCAGTGATTTGACGGGGACAGCTAGCACAGATACGCAGTATTTT.

This clonotype was seen ten or more times. This chain uses TRBV4-2 with TRBJ2-1, with D hard to call. V was cut by 0 bases and J by 3 bases, with 12 bases left in between. This CDR3 region has 16 residues. CDR1 and CDR2 from the germline V gene are LGHNA and YNFKEQ. The DNA for the CDR3 is TGTGCCAGCAGCCAAGAAGGTAGGCCTAGCTACAATGAGCAGTTCTTC. It is translated as CASSQEGRPSYNEQFF.

The chain couples TRBV2 to TRBJ1-4; no firm D call. The CDR3 runs 14 residues. CDR1 SNHLY and CDR2 FYNNEI come from the germline V gene. Deletions cut 5 bases from V and 0 bases from J, with 7 bases between. In nucleotides, the CDR3 is TGTGCCAGCAGTCGGGATGCAACTAATGAAAAACTGTTTTTT. Amino acids: CASSRDATNEKLFF. Full variable domain (rest looked up from reference TRBV2 and TRBJ1-4): EPEVTQTPSHQVTQMGQEVILRCVPISNHLYFYWYRQILGQKVEFLVSFYNNEISEKSEIFDDQFSVERPDGSNFTLKIRSTKLEDSAMYFCASSRDATNEKLFFGSGTQLSVL.

V usage is TRBV12-3 or TRBV12-4 and J usage is TRBJ1-1; D gene ambiguous. V lost 5 bases, J lost 4 bases, and 17 bases lay in between. This CDR3 is 15 amino acids long. CDR3 nucleotides: TGTGCCAGCAGTCCCGGCGCCATGTCGGTCACTGAAGCTTTCTTT. Amino acids: CASSPGAMSVTEAFF.

This clonotype has only a few counts. The V gene is TRBV5-1, the J gene TRBJ2-7; 10 bases are a match to TRBD1. The germline CDR1 and CDR2 sequences are SGHRS and YFSETQ. The CDR3 has 15 amino acids. V lost 4 bases, J lost 2 bases, and 6 bases stayed unmatched. As DNA, the CDR3 is TGCGCCAGCAGCCCCATTGGGACAGGGGCCTACGAGCAGTACTTC. Translating gives CASSPIGTGAYEQYF.

This chain links TRBV28 with TRBJ2-7; possibly TRBD1 for D (6 bases). Germline V gene lookup returns CDR1 MDHEN and CDR2 SYDVKM. V was pared by 10 bases and J by 5 bases, with 18 bases between. This CDR3 region has 13 residues. CDR3 loop: CAIDSQGSHEQYF. DNA of the CDR3: TGTGCCATAGACTCACAGGGTAGCCACGAGCAGTACTTC. The variable domain in full, with the rest retrieved from reference TRBV28 and TRBJ2-7, is DVKVTQSSRYLVKRTGEKVFLECVQDMDHENMFWYRQDPGLGLRLIYFSYDVKMKEKGDIPEGYSVSREKKERFSLILESASTNQTSMYLCAIDSQGSHEQYFGPGTRLTVT.

The CDR3 coding sequence is TGCAGTGCTAGGAAGGACTCCATTGATGAGCAGTTCTTC. This codes for CSARKDSIDEQFF. The chain is built from TRBV20-1 and TRBJ2-1; TRBD2 might be the D (5 bases). From germline, CDR1 is DFQATT and CDR2 SNEGSKA (reference sequence). Trimming took off 3 bases at V and 8 bases at J, with 14 bases between the two ends. The CDR3 has 13 residues.

The chain recombines TRBV20-1 with TRBJ2-7; 11 bases fit TRBD2. Germline trimming cut 2 bases from V and 3 bases from J; bases unmatched to any gene: 12. Per the germline V gene, CDR1 is DFQATT and CDR2 is SNEGSKA (reference sequence). The CDR3 has 17 amino acids. CDR3 nucleotides: TGCAGTGCTAGAATGCTCGAAGGGACTAGCGGAAACTACGAGCAGTACTTC. Encoded protein: CSARMLEGTSGNYEQYF.

The genes are TRBV2 and TRBJ2-2; the match to TRBD2 covers 8 bases. Germline assignment: CDR1 SNHLY and CDR2 FYNNEI. The CDR3 contains 17 residues. Trimming took 4 bases from V and 1 from J; bases not matched to a gene: 8. The CDR3 is CASSAPGTSRNTGELFF. In DNA form, the CDR3 reads TGTGCCAGCAGTGCCCCGGGGACTAGTCGGAACACCGGGGAGCTGTTTTTT.

This chain uses TRBV15 with TRBJ1-6, with D perhaps matching TRBD1 (5 bases). The V and J ends lost 0 bases and 10 bases respectively, with 16 bases between them. The CDR3 consists of 16 residues. CDR1 and CDR2 (germline): LNHNV, YYDKDF (reference sequence). Here the CDR3 DNA reads TGTGCCACCAGCAGAGATCGGAGCCTCAAGGGGTCACCCCTCCACTTT. It yields the protein CATSRDRSLKGSPLHF.

The CDR3 region has the DNA TGCAGTGCTGGGGTCGGGGCCAACGTCCTGACTTTC. Encoded protein: CSAGVGANVLTF. J is TRBJ2-6 and V is TRBV20-1; D is uncertain. Looked up from germline, CDR1 is DFQATT and CDR2 is SNEGSKA (reference sequence). The CDR3 is 12 amino acids. V was trimmed by 5 bases and J by 4 bases, leaving 6 bases between them.

This clonotype was observed a few times. The CDR3 nucleotides read TGTGCCACCAGTGATAGCGGAGTCAATGAGCAGTTCTTC. Residues: CATSDSGVNEQFF. The chain combines TRBV24-1 with TRBJ2-1, with D possibly matching TRBD2 (5 bases). Germline V gene lookup returns CDR1 KGHDR and CDR2 SFDVKD. This CDR3 has 13 residues. Trimming removed 3 bases at V and 6 bases at J, with 8 bases between.

J is TRBJ2-7 and V is TRBV7-2; 12 nucleotides match TRBD2. With 5 bases clipped from V and 3 bases from J, the junction kept 8 bases outside the gene matches. The CDR3 runs to 16 residues. Germline V lookup: CDR1 SGHTA, CDR2 FQGNSA. The CDR3 is CASSPAGLAGNYEQYF. The CDR3 nucleotides read TGTGCCAGCAGCCCCGCGGGACTAGCGGGTAACTACGAGCAGTACTTC.

The chain carries TRBV4-2 and TRBJ2-1; D might be TRBD2 (5 bases). CDR3 size: 15 residues. V lost 4 bases and J lost 6, with 16 bases in between. Germline values: CDR1 LGHNA, CDR2 YNFKEQ. Here the CDR3 reads CASSRGSGLTNEQFF. As DNA, the CDR3 is TGTGCCAGCAGCCGGGGAAGCGGCCTAACCAATGAGCAGTTCTTC.

This rearrangement joins TRBV28 to TRBJ2-4, with TRBD1 matching over 7 bases. V dropped 5 bases and J dropped 7; count of bases not matched to a gene: 11. This CDR3 comprises 15 residues. The V gene's germline CDR1 is MDHEN and CDR2 SYDVKM. Written as DNA, the CDR3 is TGTGCCAGCAGTCCGGGACAGAGGCAGTGGAACATTCAGTACTTC. This encodes CASSPGQRQWNIQYF.

This clonotype was recorded a few times. The V call is TRBV18, the J call TRBJ2-5; D is perhaps TRBD1 (5 bases). Germline V gene sequence: CDR1 KGHSH, CDR2 LQKENI. The CDR3 has 15 amino acids. V gave up 0 bases and J gave up 2 bases, with 10 bases separating them. The CDR3 here is CASSPPFGQQETQYF. Here the CDR3 DNA reads TGTGCCAGCTCACCACCCTTCGGACAACAAGAGACCCAGTACTTC.

The genes are TRBV2 and TRBJ2-7; TRBD1 is a possible D gene (6 bases). Trimming pared 4 bases from V and 9 bases from J, leaving 19 bases between. Germline V gene sequence: CDR1 SNHLY, CDR2 FYNNEI. The CDR3 is 14 amino acids. CDR3 in amino acids: CASSAGHLGVGQYF. CDR3 DNA sequence: TGTGCCAGCAGTGCGGGACACCTTGGGGTTGGGCAGTACTTC.

The chain combines TRBV5-1 with TRBJ1-2, with 8 nucleotides matching TRBD1. The CDR3 length is 13 residues. V gave up 3 bases and J gave up 6 bases; unmatched junction bases: 4. Germline V gives CDR1 SGHRS, CDR2 YFSETQ. The DNA of the CDR3 is TGCGCCAGCAGCTCCTCAGGGGGCCATGGCTACACCTTC. Translated, it gives CASSSSGGHGYTF.

This clonotype occurred a few times. The rearrangement joins TRBV12-3 or TRBV12-4 to TRBJ1-5; 7 bases are a match to TRBD1. The CDR3 is made up of 15 amino acids. The V and J ends lost 6 bases and 3 bases, in that order; junction bases with no gene match: 8. In nucleotides, the CDR3 is TGTGCCAGCAGCACAGACAGGGTATCCAATCAGCCCCAGCATTTT. Translated: CASSTDRVSNQPQHF.

A few counts support this clonotype. The chain recombines TRBV28 with TRBJ1-2, with D possibly TRBD1 on 5 matching bases. This CDR3 spans 14 amino acids. Per germline, CDR1 MDHEN and CDR2 SYDVKM. V lost 6 bases, J lost 0 bases, and 11 bases lay in between. CDR3 sequence (DNA): TGTGCCAGCAGACAGGAATGGCCTAACTATGGCTACACCTTC. Translated, it gives CASRQEWPNYGYTF.

This clonotype was observed many times. The CDR3 reads CASSFRGAGTGELFF. For the CDR3, the DNA is TGTGCCAGCAGTTTTAGGGGGGCTGGCACCGGGGAGCTGTTTTTT. The V gene is TRBV12-3 or TRBV12-4, the J gene TRBJ2-2; either TRBD1 or TRBD2 may supply D (6 bases each). The CDR3 is 15 amino acids. V lost 3 bases and J 4 bases, leaving 12 bases between the germline ends.

The gene calls are TRBV12-3 or TRBV12-4 and TRBJ1-3, with TRBD1 matching over 7 bases. Germline trimming cut 2 bases from V and 0 bases from J; bases unmatched to any gene: 4. This CDR3 is 16 amino acids long. CDR3 protein: CASSLRGQSSGNTIYF. The CDR3 DNA sequence: TGTGCCAGCAGTTTAAGGGGGCAGAGCTCTGGAAACACCATATATTTT.

The DNA for the CDR3 is TGCAGTGCCCTACCCCCTAGCGTTGAGCAGTTCTTC. Encoded protein: CSALPPSVEQFF. The rearrangement links TRBV20-1 to TRBJ2-1; D possibly corresponds to TRBD2 (6 bases). V lost 6 bases, J lost 9 bases, and 15 bases lay in between. The CDR3 is 12 residues long. CDR1 and CDR2 from the germline V gene are DFQATT and SNEGSKA (reference sequence).

The CDR3 is CASSRRGFMNTEAFF. The CDR3 DNA reads as TGTGCCAGCAGTAGGCGGGGGTTCATGAACACTGAAGCTTTCTTT. The chain couples TRBV6-4 to TRBJ1-1, with D possibly matching TRBD1 (5 bases). V was cut by 5 bases and J by 0 bases, with 13 bases left in between. Per the germline V gene, CDR1 is MRHNA and CDR2 is SNTAGT. The CDR3 runs to 15 residues.

This chain connects TRBV19 to TRBJ1-5, with D perhaps matching TRBD1 (5 bases). Germline CDR1 is LNHDA and CDR2 is SQIVND (reference sequence). Trimming shortened V by 4 bases and J by 9 bases, and 16 bases separated the two germline ends. The CDR3 has 14 residues. The CDR3 is CASSKGKDHWPQHF. Written as DNA, the CDR3 is TGTGCCAGTAGTAAGGGGAAAGATCATTGGCCCCAGCATTTT.